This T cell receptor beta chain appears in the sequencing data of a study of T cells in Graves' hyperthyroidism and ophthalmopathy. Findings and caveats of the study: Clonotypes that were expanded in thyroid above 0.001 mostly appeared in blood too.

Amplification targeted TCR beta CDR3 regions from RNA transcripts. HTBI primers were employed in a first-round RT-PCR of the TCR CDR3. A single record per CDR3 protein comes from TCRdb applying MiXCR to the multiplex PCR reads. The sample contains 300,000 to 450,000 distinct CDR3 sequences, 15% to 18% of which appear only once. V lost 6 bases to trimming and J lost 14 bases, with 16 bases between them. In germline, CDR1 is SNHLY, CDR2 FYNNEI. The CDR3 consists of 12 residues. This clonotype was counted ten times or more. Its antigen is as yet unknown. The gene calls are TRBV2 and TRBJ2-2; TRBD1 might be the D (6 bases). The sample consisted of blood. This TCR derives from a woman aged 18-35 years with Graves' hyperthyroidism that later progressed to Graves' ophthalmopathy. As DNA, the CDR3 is TGTGCCAGCAGGGCCAGGGGCGCCGCCCTGTTTTTT. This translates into CASRARGAALFF. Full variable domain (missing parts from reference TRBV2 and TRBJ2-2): EPEVTQTPSHQVTQMGQEVILRCVPISNHLYFYWYRQILGQKVEFLVSFYNNEISEKSEIFDDQFSVERPDGSNFTLKIRSTKLEDSAMYFCASRARGAALFFGEGSRLTVL.